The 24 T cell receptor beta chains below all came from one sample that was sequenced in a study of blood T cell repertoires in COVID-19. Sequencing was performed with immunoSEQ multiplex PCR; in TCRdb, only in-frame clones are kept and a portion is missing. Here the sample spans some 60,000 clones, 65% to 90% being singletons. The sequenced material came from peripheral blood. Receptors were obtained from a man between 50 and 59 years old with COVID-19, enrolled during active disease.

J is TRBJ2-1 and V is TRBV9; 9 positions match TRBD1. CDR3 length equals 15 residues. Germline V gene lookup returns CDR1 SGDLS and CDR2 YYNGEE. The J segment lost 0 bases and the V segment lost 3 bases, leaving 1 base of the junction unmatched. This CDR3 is CASSGTGDSYNEQFF. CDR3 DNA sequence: TGTGCCAGCAGCGGGACAGGGGACTCCTACAATGAGCAGTTCTTC. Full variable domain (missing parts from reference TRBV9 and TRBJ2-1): DSGVTQTPKHLITATGQRVTLRCSPRSGDLSVYWYQQSLDQGLQFLIQYYNGEERAKGNILERFSAQQFPDLHSELNLSSLELGDSALYFCASSGTGDSYNEQFFGPGTRLTVL.

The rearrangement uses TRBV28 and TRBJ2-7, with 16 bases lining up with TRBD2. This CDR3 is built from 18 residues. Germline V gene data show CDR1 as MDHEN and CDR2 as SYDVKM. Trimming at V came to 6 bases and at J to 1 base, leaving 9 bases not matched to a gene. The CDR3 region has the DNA TGTGCCAGCAGGGGGACTAGCGGGAGGGCCTTTGCATCCTACGAGCAGTACTTC. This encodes CASRGTSGRAFASYEQYF.

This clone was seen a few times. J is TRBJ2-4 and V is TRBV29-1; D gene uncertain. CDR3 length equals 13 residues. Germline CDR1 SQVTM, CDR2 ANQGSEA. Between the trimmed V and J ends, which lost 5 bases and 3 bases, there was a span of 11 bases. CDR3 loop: CSVSLGGKNIQYF. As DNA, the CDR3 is TGCAGCGTTAGTCTAGGTGGCAAAAACATTCAGTACTTC.

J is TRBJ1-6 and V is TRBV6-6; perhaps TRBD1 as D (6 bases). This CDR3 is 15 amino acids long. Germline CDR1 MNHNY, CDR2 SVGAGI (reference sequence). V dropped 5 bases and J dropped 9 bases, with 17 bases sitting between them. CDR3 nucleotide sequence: TGTGCCAGCAGTCCGCCCGCAGGGGTAGGTTCACCCCTCCACTTT. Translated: CASSPPAGVGSPLHF.

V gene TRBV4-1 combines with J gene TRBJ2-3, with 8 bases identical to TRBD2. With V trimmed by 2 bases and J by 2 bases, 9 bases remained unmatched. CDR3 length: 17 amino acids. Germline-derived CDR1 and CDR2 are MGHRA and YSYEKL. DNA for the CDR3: TGCGCCAGCAGCCAATTAATAGCGGGGAGCCCCACAGATACGCAGTATTTT. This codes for CASSQLIAGSPTDTQYF.

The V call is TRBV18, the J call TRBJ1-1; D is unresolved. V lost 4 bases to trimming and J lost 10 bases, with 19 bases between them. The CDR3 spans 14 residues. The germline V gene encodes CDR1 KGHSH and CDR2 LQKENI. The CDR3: CASSRASGVDRAFF. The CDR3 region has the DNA TGTGCCAGCTCACGGGCCTCAGGTGTCGACCGAGCTTTCTTT.

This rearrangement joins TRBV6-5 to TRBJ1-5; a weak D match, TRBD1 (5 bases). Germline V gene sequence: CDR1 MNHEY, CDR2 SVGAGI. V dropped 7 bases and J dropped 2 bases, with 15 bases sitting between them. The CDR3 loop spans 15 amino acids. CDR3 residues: CASTKGWGGNQPQHF. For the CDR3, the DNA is TGTGCCAGCACCAAGGGGTGGGGTGGCAATCAGCCCCAGCATTTT.

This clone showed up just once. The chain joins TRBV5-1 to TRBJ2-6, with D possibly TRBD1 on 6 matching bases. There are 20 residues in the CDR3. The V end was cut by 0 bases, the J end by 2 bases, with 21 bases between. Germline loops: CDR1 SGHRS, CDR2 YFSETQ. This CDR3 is CASSLAVSGRGSAGANVLTF. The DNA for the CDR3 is TGCGCCAGCAGCTTGGCAGTATCGGGCAGGGGAAGCGCTGGGGCCAACGTCCTGACTTTC.

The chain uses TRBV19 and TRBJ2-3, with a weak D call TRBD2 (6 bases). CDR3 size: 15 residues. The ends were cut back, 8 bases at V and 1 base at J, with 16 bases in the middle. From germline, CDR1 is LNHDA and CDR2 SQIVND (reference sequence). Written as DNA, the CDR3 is TGTGCCAGTTCCTCCAGCGGGCCTCGCACAGATACGCAGTATTTT. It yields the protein CASSSSGPRTDTQYF.

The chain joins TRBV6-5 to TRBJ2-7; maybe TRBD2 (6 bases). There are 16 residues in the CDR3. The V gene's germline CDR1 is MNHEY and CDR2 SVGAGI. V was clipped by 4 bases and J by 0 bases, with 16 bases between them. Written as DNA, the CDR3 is TGTGCCAGCAGTTCCCCGGCGGCGGGACGCTCCTACGAGCAGTACTTC. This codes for CASSSPAAGRSYEQYF.

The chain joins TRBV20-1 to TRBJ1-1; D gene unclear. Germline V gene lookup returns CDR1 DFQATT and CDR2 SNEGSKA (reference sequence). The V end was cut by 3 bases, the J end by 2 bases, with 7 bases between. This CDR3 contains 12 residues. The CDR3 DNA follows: TGCAGTGCTAGTCGCACAAACACTGAAGCTTTCTTT. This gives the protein CSASRTNTEAFF.

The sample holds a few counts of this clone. The CDR3 coding sequence is TGTGCCAGCAGCCCCCAACTAGCGGGAGTTTTCGAGCAGTACTTC. Protein sequence: CASSPQLAGVFEQYF. The gene calls are TRBV6-4 and TRBJ2-7; 11 nucleotides line up with TRBD2. The junction had 10 bases not matched to a gene; V was cut back by 6 bases and J by 6 bases. The CDR3 contains 15 residues. Germline V gene lookup returns CDR1 MRHNA and CDR2 SNTAGT.

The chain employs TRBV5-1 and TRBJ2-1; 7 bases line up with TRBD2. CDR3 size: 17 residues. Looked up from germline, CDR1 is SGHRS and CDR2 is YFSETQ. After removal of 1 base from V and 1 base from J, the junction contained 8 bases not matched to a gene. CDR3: CASSLLAGERSYNEQFF. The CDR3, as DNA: TGCGCCAGCAGCTTGCTGGCGGGGGAACGGTCCTACAATGAGCAGTTCTTC.

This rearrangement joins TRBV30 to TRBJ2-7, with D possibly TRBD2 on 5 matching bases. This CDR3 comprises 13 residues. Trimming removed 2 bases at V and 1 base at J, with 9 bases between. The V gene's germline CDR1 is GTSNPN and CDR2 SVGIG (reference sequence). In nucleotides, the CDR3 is TGTGCCTGGAGTAGTCGCGGGTCCTACGAGCAGTACTTC. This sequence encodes CAWSSRGSYEQYF. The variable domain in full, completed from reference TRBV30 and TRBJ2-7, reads SQTIHQWPATLVQPVGSPLSLECTVEGTSNPNLYWYRQAAGRGLQLLFYSVGIGQISSEVPQNLSASRPQDRQFILSSKKLLLSDSGFYLCAWSSRGSYEQYFGPGTRLTVT.

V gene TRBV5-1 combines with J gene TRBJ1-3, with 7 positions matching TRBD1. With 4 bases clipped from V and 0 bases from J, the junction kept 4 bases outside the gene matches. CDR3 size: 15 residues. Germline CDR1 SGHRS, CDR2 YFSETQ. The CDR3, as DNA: TGCGCCAGCAGCCCTCGGGACAGCTCTGGAAACACCATATATTTT. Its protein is CASSPRDSSGNTIYF.

In nucleotides, the CDR3 is TGTGCCAGCAGTGATGGTCAGGGGGCAAGGGAGCAGTACTTC. Amino acid sequence: CASSDGQGAREQYF. This chain joins TRBV25-1 and TRBJ2-7, with 8 bases that match TRBD1. V lost 3 bases and J lost 7; bases outside the gene matches: 8. This CDR3 comprises 14 residues. Germline V gives CDR1 MGHDK, CDR2 SYGVNS.

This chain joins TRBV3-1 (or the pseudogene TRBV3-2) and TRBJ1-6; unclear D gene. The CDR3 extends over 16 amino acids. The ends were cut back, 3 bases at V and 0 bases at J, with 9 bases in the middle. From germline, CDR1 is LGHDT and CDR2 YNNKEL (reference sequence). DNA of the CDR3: TGTGCCAGCAGCCAGAGTCATTTCTCCTATAATTCACCCCTCCACTTT. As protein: CASSQSHFSYNSPLHF.

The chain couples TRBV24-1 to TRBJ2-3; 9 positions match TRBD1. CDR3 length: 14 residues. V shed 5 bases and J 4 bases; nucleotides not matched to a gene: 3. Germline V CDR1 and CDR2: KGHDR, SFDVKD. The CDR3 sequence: CATSARQGADTQYF. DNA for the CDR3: TGTGCCACCAGTGCGAGACAGGGGGCAGATACGCAGTATTTT.

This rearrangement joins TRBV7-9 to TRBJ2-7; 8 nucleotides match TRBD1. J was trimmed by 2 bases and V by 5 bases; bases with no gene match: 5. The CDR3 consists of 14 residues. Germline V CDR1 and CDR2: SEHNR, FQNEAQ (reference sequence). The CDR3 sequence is CASSTRDRPYEQYF. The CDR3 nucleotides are TGTGCCAGCAGCACCCGGGACAGGCCCTACGAGCAGTACTTC.

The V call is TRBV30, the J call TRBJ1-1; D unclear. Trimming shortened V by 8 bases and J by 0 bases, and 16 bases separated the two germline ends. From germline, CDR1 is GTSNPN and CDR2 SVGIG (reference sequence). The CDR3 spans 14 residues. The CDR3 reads CAGTGFLVNTEAFF. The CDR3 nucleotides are TGTGCCGGTACGGGGTTCCTCGTGAACACTGAAGCTTTCTTT.

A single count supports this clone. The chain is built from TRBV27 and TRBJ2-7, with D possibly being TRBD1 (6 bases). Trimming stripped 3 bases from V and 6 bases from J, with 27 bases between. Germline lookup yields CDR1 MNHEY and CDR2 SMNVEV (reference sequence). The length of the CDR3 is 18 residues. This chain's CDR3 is CASSLSPGLGHPLSEQYF. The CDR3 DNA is TGTGCCAGCAGTTTGTCGCCCGGCCTGGGACACCCTCTCAGCGAGCAGTACTTC.

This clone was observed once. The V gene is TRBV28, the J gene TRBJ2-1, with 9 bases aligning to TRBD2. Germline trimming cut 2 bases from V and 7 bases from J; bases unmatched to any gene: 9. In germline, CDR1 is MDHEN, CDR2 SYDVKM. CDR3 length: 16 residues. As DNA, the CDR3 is TGTGCCAGCAGTTTAGGCAGCGGGAGGTCGAATAATGAGCAGTTCTTC. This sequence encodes CASSLGSGRSNNEQFF.

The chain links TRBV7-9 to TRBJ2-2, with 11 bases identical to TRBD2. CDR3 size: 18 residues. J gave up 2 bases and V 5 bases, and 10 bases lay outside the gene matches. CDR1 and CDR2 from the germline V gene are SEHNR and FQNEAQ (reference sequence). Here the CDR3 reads CASSPRWGLAVNTGELFF. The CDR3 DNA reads TGTGCCAGCAGCCCGAGATGGGGACTAGCGGTAAACACCGGGGAGCTGTTTTTT.

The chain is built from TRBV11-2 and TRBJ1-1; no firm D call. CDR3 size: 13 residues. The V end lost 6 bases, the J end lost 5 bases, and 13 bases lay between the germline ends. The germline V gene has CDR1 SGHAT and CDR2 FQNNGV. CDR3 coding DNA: TGTGCCAGCAGGTCAATATTACGGACTGAAGCTTTCTTT. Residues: CASRSILRTEAFF.